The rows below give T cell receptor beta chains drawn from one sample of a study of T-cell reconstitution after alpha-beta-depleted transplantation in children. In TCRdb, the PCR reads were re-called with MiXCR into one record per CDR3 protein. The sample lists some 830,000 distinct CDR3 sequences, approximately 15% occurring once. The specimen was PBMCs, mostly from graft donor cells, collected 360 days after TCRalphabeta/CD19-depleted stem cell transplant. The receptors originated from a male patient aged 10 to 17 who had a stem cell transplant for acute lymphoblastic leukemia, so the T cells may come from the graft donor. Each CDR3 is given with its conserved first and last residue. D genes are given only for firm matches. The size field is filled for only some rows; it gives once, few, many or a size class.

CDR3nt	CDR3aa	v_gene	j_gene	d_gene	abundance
TGCGCCAGCAGTGATCTTGAAAGTGGGCTAAATCAGCCCCAGCATTTT	CASSDLESGLNQPQHF	TRBV10-2	TRBJ1-5	.	.
TGTGCCAGCAGCCAAGAAGAGCGGGAGGGAACAATTCTCTACGAGCAGTACTTC	CASSQEEREGTILYEQYF	TRBV4-2	TRBJ2-7	TRBD2	many
TGTGCCAGCTCACGGGAGGACGGCCGGTCCTACAATGAGCAGTTCTTC	CASSREDGRSYNEQFF	TRBV18	TRBJ2-1	.	few
TGTGCCAGCAGGCTTAGAGGGGCGTCCTATGGCTACACCTTC	CASRLRGASYGYTF	TRBV28	TRBJ1-2	.	.
TGCGCCAGCAGCTTGATTGCGGGAGGCCGTACTAGCGAGCAGTACTTC	CASSLIAGGRTSEQYF	TRBV5-1	TRBJ2-7	TRBD2	.
TGTGCCTGCAGTTTCCTCCGACAGGGGCGCACCGACACAGATACGCAGTATTTT	CACSFLRQGRTDTDTQYF	TRBV12-3/TRBV12-4	TRBJ2-3	TRBD1	.
TGCAGTGCAGAAGGACAGGGGCCCAGGGCTTACGAGCAGTACTTC	CSAEGQGPRAYEQYF	TRBV20-1	TRBJ2-7	TRBD1	.
TGTGCCAGCAGCTTGGCACCGGGACTAGCGGCGCCCGAAGGCGGGGAGCTGTTTTTT	CASSLAPGLAAPEGGELFF	TRBV5-6	TRBJ2-2	TRBD2	.
TGCGCCAGCAGCTTGGGGGCGCCTAGCGGGAATTTCAATGAGCAGTTCTTC	CASSLGAPSGNFNEQFF	TRBV5-1	TRBJ2-1	TRBD2	.
TGTGCCATCAGTGGCGGGGGTCCTCTGCCCCAGCATTTT	CAISGGGPLPQHF	TRBV10-3	TRBJ1-5	.	.
TGTGCCAGCAGCCGTACTAGGAGCTCCTACAATGAGCAGTTCTTC	CASSRTRSSYNEQFF	TRBV7-2	TRBJ2-1	.	few
TGTGCCAGCAGCTTAGGTGATTTCGGCGGGAGGCCTCGCAACAAAGAGACCCAGTACTTC	CASSLGDFGGRPRNKETQYF	TRBV11-1	TRBJ2-5	TRBD2	.
TGTGCCAGCAGTCCGCTCAGTCTGGAGACCCAGTACTTC	CASSPLSLETQYF	TRBV27	TRBJ2-5	.	.
TGTGCCACCAGCAGAGACGCAGGGAGTGCCCCTTATGGCTACACCTTC	CATSRDAGSAPYGYTF	TRBV15	TRBJ1-2	.	few
TGTGCCACCAGTGACCCGGGACAGGGGGGGGTCTCCTACAATGAGCAGTTCTTC	CATSDPGQGGVSYNEQFF	TRBV24-1	TRBJ2-1	TRBD1	.
TGCGCCAGCAGGGCAGGGGCCGCGAACACTGAAGCTTTCTTT	CASRAGAANTEAFF	TRBV5-1	TRBJ1-1	.	many
TGCGCCAGCAGCCAACGGGTCCTAGAGACCCAGTACTTC	CASSQRVLETQYF	TRBV4-1	TRBJ2-5	.	few
TGTGCCAGCAGCGCGGACAGGGTAGGCGACTATGGCTACACCTTC	CASSADRVGDYGYTF	TRBV2	TRBJ1-2	TRBD1	.
TGCAGCGCTAGCGGGAGGTTTGCAGATACGCAGTATTTT	CSASGRFADTQYF	TRBV29-1	TRBJ2-3	TRBD2	few
TGTGCCATCGGTTATCCGACCTACGAGCAGTACTTC	CAIGYPTYEQYF	TRBV10-3	TRBJ2-7	.	many
TGTGCCAGCAGCTTGGCTTCTAGCGGATCGGATACGCAGTATTTT	CASSLASSGSDTQYF	TRBV5-6	TRBJ2-3	TRBD2	few
TGTGCCAGCAGCTTCTCAGGGGAAGAAGCTTTCTTT	CASSFSGEEAFF	TRBV7-9	TRBJ1-1	.	.
TGTGCCAGCACGGTCGGCTTCGTCTCGGAGGGCAATGAGCAGTTCTTC	CASTVGFVSEGNEQFF	TRBV2	TRBJ2-1	.	many
TGTGCCAGCAGCCCCTGTGGGGGGAGTCCTTTC	CASSPCGGSPF	TRBV7-6	TRBJ1-2	.	.
TGTGCCTGCTGGCAGGCGGAGAACACCGGGGAGCTGTTTTTT	CACWQAENTGELFF	TRBV7-6	TRBJ2-2	.	.
TGTGCCAGCAGCTTAAATTTATGGACTAGCGCCAACAATGAGCAGTTCTTC	CASSLNLWTSANNEQFF	TRBV7-3	TRBJ2-1	TRBD2	.
TGCGCCAGCCGACAAGGCAGGGGGTGGGAAAAACTGTTTTTT	CASRQGRGWEKLFF	TRBV4-1	TRBJ1-4	TRBD1	.
TGTACCAGCAGATGGGGCGGGAGGGACGGAGATACGCAGTATTTT	CTSRWGGRDGDTQYF	TRBV12-3/TRBV12-4	TRBJ2-3	TRBD2	.
TGCAGTGCAAACGGCCCGGGGTACAATGAGCAGTTCTTC	CSANGPGYNEQFF	TRBV20-1	TRBJ2-1	.	.
TGTGCCAGCAACCGGGACCGAACTTCTCGCCGTCCTATTTGGGAGCAGTTCTTC	CASNRDRTSRRPIWEQFF	TRBV11-1	TRBJ2-1	.	.
TGTGCCAGCAGCTTAACGGGAGCGGGAGGGGTCTACAATGAGCAGTTCTTC	CASSLTGAGGVYNEQFF	TRBV7-3	TRBJ2-1	TRBD2	few
TGCAGTGCTTTAAGGGGACTTTATAATTCACCCCTCCACTTT	CSALRGLYNSPLHF	TRBV20-1	TRBJ1-6	.	.
TGTGCCAGCAGCTTAAAGGACAGACTCTACAATGAGCAGTTCTTC	CASSLKDRLYNEQFF	TRBV7-9	TRBJ2-1	.	.
TGTGCCAGCAGCTTAGTCCGGGCGGAAGAGACCCAGTACTTC	CASSLVRAEETQYF	TRBV11-2	TRBJ2-5	.	few
TGTGCCAGCAGCAGGGACCACTCCTACGAGCAGTACTTC	CASSRDHSYEQYF	TRBV7-2	TRBJ2-7	.	many
TGTGCCAGCAGCTCAGGGGCCCTACAGGGGATAATCTATGGCTACACCTTC	CASSSGALQGIIYGYTF	TRBV3-1	TRBJ1-2	TRBD1	few
TGCAGTGTGGGCCGGGGCCCGTTGCACGAGCAGTACTTC	CSVGRGPLHEQYF	TRBV20-1	TRBJ2-7	.	.
TGTGCCAGCAGCTTAGACCCCAATTCCTACGAGCAGTACTTC	CASSLDPNSYEQYF	TRBV7-3	TRBJ2-7	.	few
TGTGCCAGCTCACCAGGGGTAGCCGAGACCCAGTACTTC	CASSPGVAETQYF	TRBV18	TRBJ2-5	.	few
TGTGCCAGCAGCATGGGACTAGCGGGAAGGAAGCAGTATTTT	CASSMGLAGRKQYF	TRBV7-2	TRBJ2-3	TRBD2	few
TGTGCCAGCAGCCAATGGACTAGCGCCAGCTCCTACGAGCAGTACTTC	CASSQWTSASSYEQYF	TRBV2	TRBJ2-7	TRBD2	few
TGCGCCAGCAGCGGCGGGACTATCCTCACCGGGGAGCTGTTTTTT	CASSGGTILTGELFF	TRBV5-1	TRBJ2-2	TRBD2	few